This T cell receptor beta chain was documented in a study of tumor-infiltrating lymphocytes in primary liver carcinoma. Study context: Each sample had roughly 3.65 to 8 million productive TCRbeta reads regardless of tissue type.

Trimming removed 6 bases at V and 3 bases at J, with 14 bases between. Germline V gives CDR1 MDHEN, CDR2 SYDVKM. This CDR3 spans 14 amino acids. Details on this clonotype: Antigen specificity is unknown. This CDR3 is missing its conserved last phenylalanine or tryptophan, likely due to a read error.

Between roughly 17 and 33 mg of unsorted bulk tissue served as the source from which RNA and DNA were co-extracted. Synthesis of TCR beta cDNA was carried out from approximately 500 ng total RNA with a constant-region primer. What produced the TCR beta libraries was three nested multiplex PCR rounds using slightly modified ARM-PCR. PCR rounds one and two used TRBV1-TRBV30 forward primers with a C-beta reverse primer for roughly 9 cycles each. TCRdb analysed the multiplex PCR reads with MiXCR anew, one entry per CDR3 protein. Among about 23,000 distinct CDR3 sequences, approximately 71% were seen once, and the ten largest hold around 33%. The study, taken as a whole, reports: The study found tumor-adjacent and tumor-blood pairs overlapped less than tumor region pairs. Tumors carried a top-250-clone fraction significantly exceeding that of blood (p = 0.039).

The material sequenced was liver tumor tissue from sampling region 5. Indicated subset: tumor region T5, tumor centre. This rearrangement joins TRBV28 to TRBJ2-5; a weak D match, TRBD1 (5 bases). This sequence originates from a woman in her twenties or thirties with primary liver carcinoma and hepatitis B virus infection. In nucleotides, the CDR3 is TGTGCCAGCAGCCCCCTAGGGGTAGAAGAGACCCAGTACTCA. Translation gives CASSPLGVEETQYS.